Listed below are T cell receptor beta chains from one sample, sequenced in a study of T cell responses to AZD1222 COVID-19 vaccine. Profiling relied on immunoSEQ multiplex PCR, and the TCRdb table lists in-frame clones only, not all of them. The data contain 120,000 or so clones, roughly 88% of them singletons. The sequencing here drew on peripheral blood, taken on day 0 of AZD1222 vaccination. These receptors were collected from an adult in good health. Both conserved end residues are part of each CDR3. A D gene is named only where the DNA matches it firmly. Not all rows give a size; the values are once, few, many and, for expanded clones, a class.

DNA: TGTGCCAGCAGTGATAGTTCACCCACAGATACGCAGTATTTT
CDR3: CASSDSSPTDTQYF
size: NA
V: TRBV2
D: NA
J: TRBJ2-3

DNA: TGTGCCAGCTCACCCGGGTCAGCAGATACGCAGTATTTT
CDR3: CASSPGSADTQYF
size: NA
V: TRBV18
D: NA
J: TRBJ2-3

DNA: TGCGCCAGCAGCCAAGACTCCGGAGGGTATCAGCCCCAGCATTTT
CDR3: CASSQDSGGYQPQHF
size: NA
V: TRBV4-3
D: NA
J: TRBJ1-5

DNA: TGCGCCAGCAGCCAGACAGGGGGCGGGGAGACCCAGTACTTC
CDR3: CASSQTGGGETQYF
size: NA
V: TRBV4-1
D: TRBD1
J: TRBJ2-5

DNA: TGTGCCAGCAGCTTTCCACAGGGGGTGAACACTGAAGCTTTCTTT
CDR3: CASSFPQGVNTEAFF
size: NA
V: TRBV5-4
D: TRBD1
J: TRBJ1-1

DNA: TGTGCCAGCAGTTTTACCCACACGAACACTGAAGCTTTCTTT
CDR3: CASSFTHTNTEAFF
size: NA
V: TRBV2
D: NA
J: TRBJ1-1

DNA: TGTGCCTGGAGTGTACGGGGGGGGCTGGATACGCAGTATTTT
CDR3: CAWSVRGGLDTQYF
size: NA
V: TRBV30
D: TRBD2
J: TRBJ2-3

DNA: TGTGCCAGCAGCTTAGTCCAACAGGGTACCTACGAGCAGTACTTC
CDR3: CASSLVQQGTYEQYF
size: NA
V: TRBV11-2
D: NA
J: TRBJ2-7

DNA: TGCGCCAGCAGCAAGGGACAGCCTCTTCAGGATGAGCAGTTCTTC
CDR3: CASSKGQPLQDEQFF
size: NA
V: TRBV5-1
D: TRBD1
J: TRBJ2-1

DNA: TGTGCCAGCAGTTACTCTAGTCCAAGCTCTGGAAACACCATATATTTT
CDR3: CASSYSSPSSGNTIYF
size: once
V: TRBV6-5
D: NA
J: TRBJ1-3

DNA: TGCGCCAGCAGCCAGTCCGGTTACAATCAGCCCCAGCATTTT
CDR3: CASSQSGYNQPQHF
size: NA
V: TRBV4-3
D: NA
J: TRBJ1-5

DNA: TGTGCCAGCATGCAATGGGGACCATCCTACAATGAGCAGTTCTTC
CDR3: CASMQWGPSYNEQFF
size: NA
V: TRBV5-8
D: NA
J: TRBJ2-1

DNA: TGTGCCAGCACCCACGAACAGGGTGGTGGCTACACCTTC
CDR3: CASTHEQGGGYTF
size: NA
V: TRBV16
D: NA
J: TRBJ1-2

DNA: TGCGCCAGCAGCCCCCGCGGGGGTCAGCCCCAGCATTTT
CDR3: CASSPRGGQPQHF
size: NA
V: TRBV4-1
D: NA
J: TRBJ1-5

DNA: TGTGCCAGCAGTTACTCGGGCAATGAGCAGTTCTTC
CDR3: CASSYSGNEQFF
size: NA
V: TRBV6-5
D: NA
J: TRBJ2-1

DNA: TGTGCCTGGAGTACCGTTTACAATGAGCAGTTCTTC
CDR3: CAWSTVYNEQFF
size: NA
V: TRBV30
D: NA
J: TRBJ2-1

DNA: TGTGCCAGCAGCCGTGGGGGGTATCAGCCCCAGCATTTT
CDR3: CASSRGGYQPQHF
size: NA
V: TRBV7-9
D: NA
J: TRBJ1-5

DNA: TGTGCCAGCAGCCTCCGAGGGTCAGGGTTTTACACTGAAGCTTTCTTT
CDR3: CASSLRGSGFYTEAFF
size: NA
V: TRBV3-1/TRBV3-2
D: NA
J: TRBJ1-1

DNA: TGTGCCAGCAGTTACGAGGGGGGGCAGACCGGGGAGCTGTTTTTT
CDR3: CASSYEGGQTGELFF
size: NA
V: TRBV6-2/TRBV6-3
D: NA
J: TRBJ2-2

DNA: TGTGCCAGCAGCCAGGCTCGGGACAGGGATGGGAATGAGCAGTTCTTC
CDR3: CASSQARDRDGNEQFF
size: NA
V: TRBV5-4
D: TRBD1
J: TRBJ2-1

DNA: TGTGCCAGCACCGGAACGATAAAGTCTGGAAACACCATATATTTT
CDR3: CASTGTIKSGNTIYF
size: NA
V: TRBV2
D: NA
J: TRBJ1-3

DNA: TGTGCCAGCAGCGTCCGGGGGATTGCCTACGAGCAGTACTTC
CDR3: CASSVRGIAYEQYF
size: NA
V: TRBV11-2
D: NA
J: TRBJ2-7